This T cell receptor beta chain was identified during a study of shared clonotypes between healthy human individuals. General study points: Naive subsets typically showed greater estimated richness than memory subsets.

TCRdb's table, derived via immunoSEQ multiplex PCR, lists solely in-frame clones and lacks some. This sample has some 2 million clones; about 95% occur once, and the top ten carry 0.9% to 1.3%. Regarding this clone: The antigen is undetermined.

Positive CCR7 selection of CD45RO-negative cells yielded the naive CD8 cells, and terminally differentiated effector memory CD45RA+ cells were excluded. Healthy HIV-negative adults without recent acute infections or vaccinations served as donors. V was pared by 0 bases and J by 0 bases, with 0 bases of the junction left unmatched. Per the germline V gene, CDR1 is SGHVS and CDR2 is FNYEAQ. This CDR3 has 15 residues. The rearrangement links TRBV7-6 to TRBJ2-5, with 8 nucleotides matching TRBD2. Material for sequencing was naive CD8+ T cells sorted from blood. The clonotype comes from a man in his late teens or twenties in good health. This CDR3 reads CASSLASGDQETQYF. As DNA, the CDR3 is TGTGCCAGCAGCTTAGCTAGCGGGGACCAAGAGACCCAGTACTTC.